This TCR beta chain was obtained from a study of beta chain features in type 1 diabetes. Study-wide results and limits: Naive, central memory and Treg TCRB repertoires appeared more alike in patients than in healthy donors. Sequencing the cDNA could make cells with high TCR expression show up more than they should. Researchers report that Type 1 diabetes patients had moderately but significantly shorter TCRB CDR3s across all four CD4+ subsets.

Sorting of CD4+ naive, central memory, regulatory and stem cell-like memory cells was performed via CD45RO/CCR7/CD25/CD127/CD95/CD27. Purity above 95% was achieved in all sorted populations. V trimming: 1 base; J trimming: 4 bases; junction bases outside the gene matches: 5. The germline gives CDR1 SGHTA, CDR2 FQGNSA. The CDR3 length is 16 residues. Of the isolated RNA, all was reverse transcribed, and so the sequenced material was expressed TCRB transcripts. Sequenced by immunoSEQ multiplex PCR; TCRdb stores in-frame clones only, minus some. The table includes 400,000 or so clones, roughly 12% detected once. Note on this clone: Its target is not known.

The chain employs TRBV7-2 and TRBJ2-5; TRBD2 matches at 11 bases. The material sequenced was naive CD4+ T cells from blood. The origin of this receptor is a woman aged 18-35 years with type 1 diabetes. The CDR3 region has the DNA TGTGCCAGCAGCTTAGTTAGCGGGGGGGCGAGAGAGACCCAGTACTTC. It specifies CASSLVSGGARETQYF. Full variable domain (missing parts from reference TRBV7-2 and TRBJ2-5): GAGVSQSPSNKVTEKGKDVELRCDPISGHTALYWYRQSLGQGLEFLIYFQGNSAPDKSGLPSDRFSAERTGGSVSTLTIQRTQQEDSAVYLCASSLVSGGARETQYFGPGTRLLVL.